This T cell receptor beta chain was found in a study of cytomegalovirus exposure and HLA in healthy donors. The study's findings and limits: Subsequent analysis found a tendency for first-cohort TCR clusters to co-occur within the 120 validation repertoires. CMV antigen specificity was confirmed in vitro for a few CMV-associated chains.

The approximately 130-subject validation cohort, separate from the roughly 670-subject first cohort, included the donors. Concerning this clone itself: Its target is not known.

Losses at the gene ends were 4 bases for V and 0 bases for J; bases not matched to a gene: 6. This CDR3 comprises 18 residues. Germline V gene sequence: CDR1 SGHRS, CDR2 YFSETQ. Only in-frame clones appear in the TCRdb table, and some are missing; sequencing was by immunoSEQ multiplex PCR. The table includes some 130,000 clones, 82% detected once. V is TRBV5-1 and J is TRBJ2-3; 15 bases fit TRBD2. This clonotype was sampled from a man aged 25-45 years in good health and CMV-seropositive. Source material: PBMCs. The CDR3 DNA is TGCGCCAGCAGCCAGGGACTAGCGGGAGGTTCTAGCACAGATACGCAGTATTTT. It yields the protein CASSQGLAGGSSTDTQYF.